These 30 T cell receptor beta chains originate from one sample sequenced in a study of quantifying T cell responses using KT2 cells. Study information: cDNA was made from DNase-treated RNA using alpha and beta constant primers.

An oligo carrying a UMI was ligated to the cDNA 3' end. An equimolar mix of RC1.1 and RC1.2 primed the beta chain across TRBC1 and TRBC2. TCRdb reprocessed the UMI-ligation and nested PCR reads with MiXCR, giving one entry per CDR3 protein. The table includes some 43,000 distinct CDR3 sequences, approximately 15% detected once. Sequencing used PBMCs spiked with cells of the T cell clone KT2. These receptors came from a human donor.

This clonotype has at least ten counts. V is TRBV27 and J is TRBJ2-7; D perhaps matches TRBD1 (5 bases). The ends were cut back, 5 bases at V and 3 bases at J, with 17 bases in the middle. Looked up from germline, CDR1 is MNHEY and CDR2 is SMNVEV (reference sequence). This CDR3 has 15 amino acids. In DNA, the CDR3 is TGTGCCAGCAGTCCCTCAGGGATAGGACGCTACGAGCAGTACTTC. Amino acid sequence: CASSPSGIGRYEQYF.

The CDR3: CASSLEARLTDTQYF. In DNA, the CDR3 is TGTGCCAGCAGCTTAGAGGCTCGCCTCACAGATACGCAGTATTTT. The V gene is TRBV7-2, the J gene TRBJ2-3; D remains ambiguous. Germline V gene lookup returns CDR1 SGHTA and CDR2 FQGNSA. The CDR3 covers 15 residues. V was clipped by 1 base and J by 2 bases, with 10 bases between them.

This clonotype was picked up a small number of times. The rearrangement joins TRBV29-1 to TRBJ1-1, with D unresolved. The CDR3 runs 13 residues. Between the trimmed V and J ends, which lost 7 bases and 2 bases, there was a span of 14 bases. Germline CDR1 SQVTM, CDR2 ANQGSEA. CDR3 sequence (DNA): TGCAGCGGGGGATCAGGCGTAAACACTGAAGCTTTCTTT. This sequence encodes CSGGSGVNTEAFF.

This chain joins TRBV19 and TRBJ1-1, with D unclear. CDR3 length: 11 amino acids. CDR1 and CDR2 (germline): LNHDA, SQIVND (reference sequence). V lost 3 bases and J 4 bases, leaving 3 bases between the germline ends. The CDR3 DNA is TGTGCCAGTAGTATCCCCACTGAAGCTTTCTTT. Its translation is CASSIPTEAFF.

The chain recombines TRBV7-2 with TRBJ1-2; 8 positions match TRBD1. This CDR3 contains 14 residues. The J segment lost 2 bases and the V segment lost 1 base, leaving 0 bases of the junction unmatched. Per the germline V gene, CDR1 is SGHTA and CDR2 is FQGNSA. The chain's CDR3 is CASSLGQGNYGYTF. The CDR3 DNA is TGTGCCAGCAGCTTAGGACAGGGGAACTATGGCTACACCTTC.

The table lists this clonotype with a few counts. The chain employs TRBV28 and TRBJ2-3; D may correspond to TRBD1 or TRBD2 (5 bases each). The CDR3 is 15 residues long. The germline V gene has CDR1 MDHEN and CDR2 SYDVKM. The V gene lost 2 bases and the J gene lost 4 bases, with 13 bases spanning the gap. The CDR3: CASSLGAGTADTQYF. CDR3 in DNA: TGTGCCAGCAGTTTAGGGGCAGGGACCGCAGATACGCAGTATTTT.

This chain links TRBV4-2 with TRBJ2-7, with D possibly TRBD1 on 5 matching bases. Trimming stripped 1 base from V and 2 bases from J, with 12 bases between. The germline V gene encodes CDR1 LGHNA and CDR2 YNFKEQ. CDR3 size: 15 residues. CDR3 sequence (DNA): TGTGCCAGCAGCCAAGTGGGTTCAGGGACCTACGAGCAGTACTTC. It translates to CASSQVGSGTYEQYF.

V usage is TRBV3-1 and J usage is TRBJ1-5; TRBD1 aligns across 9 bases. J was trimmed by 3 bases and V by 4 bases; bases with no gene match: 4. The CDR3 extends over 15 amino acids. Germline V gene lookup returns CDR1 LGHDT and CDR2 YNNKEL (reference sequence). CDR3 sequence (DNA): TGTGCCAGCAGCCTCGGGACAGGGAACAATCAGCCCCAGCATTTT. Amino acids: CASSLGTGNNQPQHF.

The chain employs TRBV30 and TRBJ1-6, with 8 bases fitting TRBD1. Germline-derived CDR1 and CDR2 are GTSNPN and SVGIG (reference sequence). The CDR3 has 15 residues. Trimming took 2 bases from V and 7 from J; bases not matched to a gene: 7. The CDR3 DNA follows: TGTGCCTGGAGTTACCGCGGGACAGGAAATTCACCCCTCCACTTT. The encoded protein is CAWSYRGTGNSPLHF.

Only a few counts were recorded for this clonotype. The rearrangement links TRBV12-3 or TRBV12-4 to TRBJ2-3; 13 bases match TRBD2. Trimming cost V 5 bases and J 2 bases; bases outside gene matches: 4. The CDR3 consists of 16 residues. Written as DNA, the CDR3 is TGTGCCAGCAGTGACGGACTAGCGGGGGCCACAGATACGCAGTATTTT. It is translated as CASSDGLAGATDTQYF.

The chain links TRBV20-1 to TRBJ1-5; D unresolved. The CDR3 runs 13 residues. V shed 7 bases and J shed 0 bases, with 10 bases lying between them. Germline lookup yields CDR1 DFQATT and CDR2 SNEGSKA (reference sequence). CDR3 DNA sequence: TGCAGTGGAAGATTTGATAGCAATCAGCCCCAGCATTTT. It codes for CSGRFDSNQPQHF.

This clonotype was counted ten times or more. The genes are TRBV6-4 and TRBJ2-2, with D perhaps TRBD1 (5 bases). V was cut by 4 bases and J by 2 bases, with 5 bases left in between. The CDR3 is 13 residues long. Looked up from germline, CDR1 is MRHNA and CDR2 is SNTAGT. In nucleotides, the CDR3 is TGTGCCAGCAGTGGGACAAACACCGGGGAGCTGTTTTTT. This encodes CASSGTNTGELFF.

The chain is built from TRBV20-1 and TRBJ2-1; 10 bases are a match to TRBD2. The V gene end was trimmed by 0 bases and the J gene end by 8 bases; junction bases not matched to a gene: 13. The CDR3 runs to 17 residues. Germline assignment: CDR1 DFQATT and CDR2 SNEGSKA (reference sequence). In nucleotides, the CDR3 is TGCAGTGCTAGAGATGCCCAGCGGGGGGGCTTTTATGATGAGCAGTTCTTC. It specifies CSARDAQRGGFYDEQFF.

There are a few counts of this clonotype. The chain joins TRBV12-3 or TRBV12-4 to TRBJ2-1; 10 bases map to TRBD2. V lost 3 bases to trimming and J lost 5 bases; unmatched junction nucleotides: 7. The length of the CDR3 is 16 residues. The CDR3 here is CASSLGGLAAHNEQFF. In DNA, the CDR3 is TGTGCCAGCAGTTTGGGCGGACTAGCGGCCCACAATGAGCAGTTCTTC.

This clonotype was observed at least ten times. The J gene is TRBJ2-7, the V gene TRBV29-1, with D possibly being TRBD1 (7 bases). The CDR3 is made up of 14 amino acids. The V end lost 3 bases, the J end lost 0 bases, and 12 bases lay between the germline ends. Germline V gene data show CDR1 as SQVTM and CDR2 as ANQGSEA. The CDR3 loop reads CSVEVQGGSYEQYF. The CDR3 nucleotides are TGCAGCGTTGAGGTCCAGGGGGGCTCCTACGAGCAGTACTTC.

The chain links TRBV4-2 to TRBJ2-5; 10 bases align to TRBD2. This CDR3 comprises 15 residues. Germline CDR1 is LGHNA and CDR2 is YNFKEQ. J gave up 2 bases and V 4 bases, and 4 bases lay outside the gene matches. CDR3 DNA sequence: TGTGCCAGCAGCCGATTAGCGGGGGGACAAGAGACCCAGTACTTC. This codes for CASSRLAGGQETQYF.

CDR3 nucleotide sequence: TGTGCCAGCAGCAGTAAGCGGGCAGGGCGGAATGAGCAGTTCTTC. It codes for CASSSKRAGRNEQFF. V gene TRBV5-6 combines with J gene TRBJ2-1; weak D call: TRBD2 (6 bases). This CDR3 is 15 amino acids long. V lost 4 bases and J lost 7, with 18 bases in between. Per the germline V gene, CDR1 is SGHDT and CDR2 is YYEEEE.

This clonotype showed up just a few times. The V and J genes are TRBV7-2 and TRBJ2-3; 8 bases line up with TRBD2. The length of the CDR3 is 16 residues. Trimming at V came to 6 bases and at J to 2 bases, leaving 10 bases not matched to a gene. Germline CDR1 reads SGHTA; CDR2 reads FQGNSA. The CDR3 protein is CASSSWGAGDTDTQYF. The CDR3 region has the DNA TGTGCCAGCAGTTCTTGGGGAGCGGGGGACACAGATACGCAGTATTTT.

There are many counts of this clonotype. The rearrangement joins TRBV20-1 to TRBJ2-7; the D gene is possibly TRBD1 (6 bases). The ends were cut back, 5 bases at V and 0 bases at J, with 17 bases in the middle. The germline V gene encodes CDR1 DFQATT and CDR2 SNEGSKA (reference sequence). The CDR3 covers 15 residues. CDR3 sequence reads: CSASSSDRNSYEQYF. The CDR3 DNA sequence: TGCAGTGCTTCGTCATCGGACAGAAACTCCTACGAGCAGTACTTC.

This rearrangement joins TRBV29-1 to TRBJ1-1; the match to TRBD1 covers 7 bases. The CDR3 length is 13 residues. Germline CDR1 reads SQVTM; CDR2 reads ANQGSEA. Losses at the gene ends were 6 bases for V and 7 bases for J; bases not matched to a gene: 11. The CDR3 reads CSVEWGTGVEAFF. As DNA, the CDR3 is TGCAGCGTCGAATGGGGTACAGGGGTTGAAGCTTTCTTT. The complete variable domain, with remaining parts taken from reference TRBV29-1 and TRBJ1-1, reads SAVISQKPSRDICQRGTSLTIQCQVDSQVTMMFWYRQQPGQSLTLIATANQGSEATYESGFVIDKFPISRPNLTFSTLTVSNMSPEDSSIYLCSVEWGTGVEAFFGQGTRLTVV.

Written as DNA, the CDR3 is TGTGCCAGCAGTTACGGGGGGACTCTCATGCGGGGCAATCAGCCCCAGCATTTT. Translated, it gives CASSYGGTLMRGNQPQHF. The V call is TRBV6-6, the J call TRBJ1-5; a weak D match, TRBD1 (5 bases). The V and J ends lost 2 bases and 2 bases respectively, with 19 bases between them. The germline gives CDR1 MNHNY, CDR2 SVGAGI (reference sequence). The CDR3 has 18 residues.

This clonotype was observed a few times. The chain couples TRBV5-6 to TRBJ1-4; D is unresolved. Germline CDR1 reads SGHDT; CDR2 reads YYEEEE. The V end lost 2 bases, the J end lost 0 bases, and 8 bases lay between the germline ends. This CDR3 has 15 residues. DNA of the CDR3: TGTGCCAGCAGCTTATTTTCACCAACTAATGAAAAACTGTTTTTT. The encoded protein is CASSLFSPTNEKLFF. Full variable domain (rest looked up from reference TRBV5-6 and TRBJ1-4): DAGVTQSPTHLIKTRGQQVTLRCSPKSGHDTVSWYQQALGQGPQFIFQYYEEEERQRGNFPDRFSGHQFPNYSSELNVNALLLGDSALYLCASSLFSPTNEKLFFGSGTQLSVL.

The V gene is TRBV11-1, the J gene TRBJ1-2; 7 nucleotides align to TRBD1. The germline gives CDR1 SGHAT, CDR2 FQDESV (reference sequence). This CDR3 is 13 amino acids long. V was clipped by 4 bases and J by 3 bases; unmatched bases: 2. CDR3 in amino acids: CASSSDRDYGYTF. The CDR3 nucleotides read TGTGCCAGCAGCTCCGACAGGGACTATGGCTACACCTTC.

This clonotype was seen more than once but under ten times. CDR3 protein: CASSLTYNSPLHF. CDR3 in DNA: TGTGCCAGCAGCTTGACCTATAATTCACCCCTCCACTTT. The chain links TRBV7-9 to TRBJ1-6, with D uncertain. The ends were cut back, 3 bases at V and 2 bases at J, with 2 bases in the middle. The CDR3 length is 13 residues. From germline, CDR1 is SEHNR and CDR2 FQNEAQ (reference sequence). The full variable domain, with the rest looked up from reference TRBV7-9 and TRBJ1-6, is DTGVSQNPRHKITKRGQNVTFRCDPISEHNRLYWYRQTLGQGPEFLTYFQNEAQLEKSRLLSDRFSAERPKGSFSTLEIQRTEQGDSAMYLCASSLTYNSPLHFGNGTRLTVT.

The V gene is TRBV6-1, the J gene TRBJ1-2; unclear D gene. The ends were cut back, 0 bases at V and 4 bases at J, with 6 bases in the middle. The CDR3 runs 13 residues. Germline CDR1 and CDR2: MNHNS and SASEGT. The CDR3 nucleotides are TGTGCCAGCAGTGAAGCTCCAACCTATGGCTACACCTTC. Encoded protein: CASSEAPTYGYTF.

This clonotype was seen a handful of times. The chain recombines TRBV6-6 with TRBJ2-1; no definite D call. In germline, CDR1 is MNHNY, CDR2 SVGAGI (reference sequence). This CDR3 spans 14 amino acids. V lost 2 bases and J 4 bases, leaving 9 bases between the germline ends. The CDR3 DNA follows: TGTGCCAGCAGTTACCGAACGACTTACAATGAGCAGTTCTTC. This gives the protein CASSYRTTYNEQFF.

The sample holds many counts of this clonotype. The chain joins TRBV7-2 to TRBJ1-6, with 8 nucleotides matching TRBD1. The CDR3 sequence is 14 residues long. The germline V gene encodes CDR1 SGHTA and CDR2 FQGNSA. V was clipped by 1 base and J by 11 bases; unmatched bases: 4. DNA of the CDR3: TGTGCCAGCAGCTTAGTGGACAGGGCCGCACCCCTCCACTTT. Protein sequence: CASSLVDRAAPLHF.

The chain couples TRBV30 to TRBJ2-2; the D call may be TRBD1 or TRBD2 (6 bases each). V was shortened by 7 bases and J by 3 bases, with 15 bases between the two germline ends. The length of the CDR3 is 14 residues. Germline V lookup: CDR1 GTSNPN, CDR2 SVGIG (reference sequence). As DNA, the CDR3 is TGTGCCTCCTCGACAGGAGGGTACACCGGGGAGCTGTTTTTT. Translation gives CASSTGGYTGELFF. Based on the CDR3 plus reference TRBV30 and TRBJ2-2, the full variable domain is SQTIHQWPATLVQPVGSPLSLECTVEGTSNPNLYWYRQAAGRGLQLLFYSVGIGQISSEVPQNLSASRPQDRQFILSSKKLLLSDSGFYLCASSTGGYTGELFFGEGSRLTVL.

V is TRBV5-1 and J is TRBJ2-6; the D gene is possibly TRBD2 (6 bases). The CDR3 runs to 15 residues. Per germline, CDR1 SGHRS and CDR2 YFSETQ. With 0 bases removed from V and 4 bases from J, the gap between germline ends came to 8 bases. Here the CDR3 DNA reads TGCGCCAGCAGCTTGGTTGCGGGAGGGGCCAACGTCCTGACTTTC. Translated: CASSLVAGGANVLTF. The full variable domain, with the rest looked up from reference TRBV5-1 and TRBJ2-6, is KAGVTQTPRYLIKTRGQQVTLSCSPISGHRSVSWYQQTPGQGLQFLFEYFSETQRNKGNFPGRFSGRQFSNSRSEMNVSTLELGDSALYLCASSLVAGGANVLTFGAGSRLTVL.

The V gene is TRBV6-2 or TRBV6-3, the J gene TRBJ1-6, with 8 bases matching TRBD1. Trimming took 8 bases from V and 11 from J; bases not matched to a gene: 11. The length of the CDR3 is 14 residues. The germline V gene encodes CDR1 MNHEY and CDR2 SVGEGT. CDR3 residues: CASCQAGGNPPLHF. DNA for the CDR3: TGTGCCAGCTGCCAAGCAGGGGGCAATCCACCCCTCCACTTT.